This T cell receptor beta chain was sequenced in a study of T cells in Graves' hyperthyroidism and ophthalmopathy. This CDR3 has 17 amino acids. In germline, CDR1 is MNHEY, CDR2 SMNVEV (reference sequence). J gave up 2 bases and V 3 bases, and 12 bases lay outside the gene matches. Amplification of TCR beta CDR3 regions used RNA as the template. HTBI primers drove first-round RT-PCR of the TCR CDR3. TCRdb fed the multiplex PCR reads into MiXCR, producing one record per CDR3 protein. The table has more than 350,000 distinct CDR3 sequences, about 16% seen once. This clonotype was picked up a small number of times.

This sequence originates from a woman in her sixties or seventies with Graves' ophthalmopathy. The chain joins TRBV27 to TRBJ2-7, with 8 bases matching TRBD1. The sequencing sample was made of blood. The CDR3 nucleotides read TGTGCCAGCAGTTTTGGAGGACAGGGTATTGAGCCCTACGAGCAGTACTTC. Translation: CASSFGGQGIEPYEQYF.